A single sample is the source of the 8 T cell receptor beta chains below, sequenced in a study of blood T cell repertoires in COVID-19. The method was immunoSEQ multiplex PCR; TCRdb's version includes in-frame clones alone and lacks a portion of them. The table has roughly 100,000 clones, about 80% seen once. Specimen: peripheral blood. The source is an elderly woman with active or convalescent COVID-19.

This clone was observed a handful of times. The chain recombines TRBV5-1 with TRBJ1-3, with no clear D. Looked up from germline, CDR1 is SGHRS and CDR2 is YFSETQ. The CDR3 is 16 residues long. Trimming stripped 0 bases from V and 0 bases from J, with 10 bases between. The CDR3 region is CASSLDPAGSGNTIYF. CDR3 bases: TGCGCCAGCAGCTTGGACCCGGCAGGCTCTGGAAACACCATATATTTT.

The CDR3 protein is CASSLGQQKNIQYF. The CDR3 region has the DNA TGCGCCAGCAGCTTGGGACAGCAAAAAAACATTCAGTACTTC. The V and J genes are TRBV5-1 and TRBJ2-4, with D maybe TRBD1 (5 bases). This CDR3 comprises 14 residues. The V gene lost 0 bases and the J gene lost 4 bases, with 8 bases spanning the gap. The germline CDR1 and CDR2 sequences are SGHRS and YFSETQ.

The gene calls are TRBV5-4 and TRBJ2-5; D may be TRBD1 (5 bases). The CDR3 runs 14 residues. Germline CDR1 SGHNT, CDR2 YYREEE (reference sequence). V was clipped by 0 bases and J by 5 bases, with 11 bases between them. CDR3 bases: TGTGCCAGCAGCTTGGACCAGGGTCGGGAGACCCAGTACTTC. Amino acid sequence: CASSLDQGRETQYF.

The chain links TRBV29-1 to TRBJ2-5, with D unclear. The CDR3 consists of 12 residues. V lost 4 bases and J lost 5, with 11 bases in between. Germline V gives CDR1 SQVTM, CDR2 ANQGSEA. The CDR3, as DNA: TGCAGCGTTGGAGTAGTGGAGGAGACCCAGTACTTC. This translates into CSVGVVEETQYF.

This clone is a singleton in its sample. The chain carries TRBV3-1 (or the pseudogene TRBV3-2) and TRBJ1-2, with D perhaps matching TRBD1 (6 bases). The CDR3 is 13 amino acids. V was shortened by 1 base and J by 7 bases, with 10 bases between the two germline ends. The germline CDR1 and CDR2 sequences are LGHDT and YNNKEL (reference sequence). In DNA, the CDR3 is TGTGCCAGCAGCCAAGGGGGGCAGGTTGGCTACACCTTC. This gives the protein CASSQGGQVGYTF.

This chain connects TRBV13 to TRBJ2-2; a possible D gene is TRBD2 (6 bases). This CDR3 has 16 amino acids. Trimming removed 5 bases at V and 7 bases at J, with 20 bases between. The germline gives CDR1 PRHDT, CDR2 FYEKMQ (reference sequence). CDR3 sequence reads: CASSQPGTRAGGELFF. The CDR3 DNA follows: TGTGCCAGCAGCCAGCCTGGGACTCGCGCCGGCGGGGAGCTGTTTTTT.

This clone was seen more than once but under ten times. This rearrangement joins TRBV2 to TRBJ1-6; no clear D gene. Trimming stripped 4 bases from V and 4 bases from J, with 14 bases between. This CDR3 is 16 amino acids long. The germline CDR1 and CDR2 sequences are SNHLY and FYNNEI. The CDR3 protein is CASSGALTGYNSPLHF. In nucleotides, the CDR3 is TGTGCCAGCAGTGGAGCCCTTACCGGGTATAATTCACCCCTCCACTTT.

V usage is TRBV19 and J usage is TRBJ2-3; TRBD1 matches 7 bases. The CDR3 runs 13 residues. From germline, CDR1 is LNHDA and CDR2 SQIVND (reference sequence). Trimming cost V 8 bases and J 3 bases; bases outside gene matches: 5. CDR3 nucleotide sequence: TGTGCCAGTCGAGACAGGGTTACAGATACGCAGTATTTT. It yields the protein CASRDRVTDTQYF.